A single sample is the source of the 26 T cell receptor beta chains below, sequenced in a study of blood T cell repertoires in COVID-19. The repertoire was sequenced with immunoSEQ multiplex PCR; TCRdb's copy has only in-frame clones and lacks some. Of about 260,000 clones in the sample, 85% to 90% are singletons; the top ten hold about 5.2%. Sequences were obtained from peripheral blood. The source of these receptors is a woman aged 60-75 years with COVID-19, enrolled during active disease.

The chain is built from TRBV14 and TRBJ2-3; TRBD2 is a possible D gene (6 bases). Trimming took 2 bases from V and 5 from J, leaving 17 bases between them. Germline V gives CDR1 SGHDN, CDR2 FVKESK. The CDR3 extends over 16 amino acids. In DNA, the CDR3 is TGTGCCAGCAGCCAAACCGGGAGCGGATTCGTAGATACGCAGTATTTT. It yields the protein CASSQTGSGFVDTQYF.

Written as DNA, the CDR3 is TGTGCCTGGAGTGCCGGGACAGGGCACGAAAAACTGTTTTTT. This codes for CAWSAGTGHEKLFF. The chain is built from TRBV30 and TRBJ1-4; TRBD1 agrees at 9 bases. The CDR3 totals 14 residues. V gave up 1 base and J gave up 8 bases; unmatched junction bases: 5. From germline, CDR1 is GTSNPN and CDR2 SVGIG (reference sequence).

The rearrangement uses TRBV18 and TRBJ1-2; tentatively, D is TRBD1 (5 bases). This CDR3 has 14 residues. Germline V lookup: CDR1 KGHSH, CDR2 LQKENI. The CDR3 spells CVTKPGRANYGYTF. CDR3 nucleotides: TGTGTCACAAAGCCGGGCAGGGCAAACTATGGCTACACCTTC.

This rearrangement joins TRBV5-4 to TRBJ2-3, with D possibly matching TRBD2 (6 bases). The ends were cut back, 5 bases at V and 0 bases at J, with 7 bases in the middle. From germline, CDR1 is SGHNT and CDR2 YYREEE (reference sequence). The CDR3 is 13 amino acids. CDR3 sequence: CASRAGSTDTQYF. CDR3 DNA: TGTGCCAGCAGGGCGGGGAGCACAGATACGCAGTATTTT.

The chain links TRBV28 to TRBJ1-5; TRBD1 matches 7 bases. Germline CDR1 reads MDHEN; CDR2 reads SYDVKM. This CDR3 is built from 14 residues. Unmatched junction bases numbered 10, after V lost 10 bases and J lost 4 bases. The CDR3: CAIGEPGQNQPQHF. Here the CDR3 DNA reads TGTGCCATCGGGGAACCGGGACAGAATCAGCCCCAGCATTTT.

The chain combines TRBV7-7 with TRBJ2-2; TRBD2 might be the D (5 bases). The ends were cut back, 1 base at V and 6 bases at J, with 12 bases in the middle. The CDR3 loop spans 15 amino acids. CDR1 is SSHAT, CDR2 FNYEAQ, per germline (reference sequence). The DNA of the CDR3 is TGTGCCAGCAGCTTAGGGGCACGGGGTTCCGGGGAGCTGTTTTTT. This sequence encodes CASSLGARGSGELFF.

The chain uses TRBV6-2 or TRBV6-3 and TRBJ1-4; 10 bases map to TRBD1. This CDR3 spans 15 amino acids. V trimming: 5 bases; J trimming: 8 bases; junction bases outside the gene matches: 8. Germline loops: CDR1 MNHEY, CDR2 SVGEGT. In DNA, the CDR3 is TGTGCCAGCAGTCCGCCGACAGGGGGCTACGAAAAACTGTTTTTT. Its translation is CASSPPTGGYEKLFF.

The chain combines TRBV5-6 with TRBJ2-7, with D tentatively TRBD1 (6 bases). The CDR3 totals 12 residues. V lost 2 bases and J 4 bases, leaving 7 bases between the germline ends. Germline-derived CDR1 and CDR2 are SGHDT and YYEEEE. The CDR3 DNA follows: TGTGCCAGCAGCTTCGGACAGTACGAGCAGTACTTC. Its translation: CASSFGQYEQYF.

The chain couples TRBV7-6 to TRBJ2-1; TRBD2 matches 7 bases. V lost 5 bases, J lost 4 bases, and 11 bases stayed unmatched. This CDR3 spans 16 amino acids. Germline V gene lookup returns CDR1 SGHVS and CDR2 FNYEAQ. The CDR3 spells CASSLGGLVGYNEQFF. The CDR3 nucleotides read TGTGCCAGCAGCCTTGGCGGACTAGTCGGTTACAATGAGCAGTTCTTC.

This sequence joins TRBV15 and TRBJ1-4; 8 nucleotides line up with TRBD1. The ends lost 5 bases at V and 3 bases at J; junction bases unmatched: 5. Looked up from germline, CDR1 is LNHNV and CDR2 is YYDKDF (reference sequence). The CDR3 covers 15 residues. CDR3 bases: TGTGCCACCAGCTACCCAGGGGGCTCTAATGAAAAACTGTTTTTT. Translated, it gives CATSYPGGSNEKLFF.

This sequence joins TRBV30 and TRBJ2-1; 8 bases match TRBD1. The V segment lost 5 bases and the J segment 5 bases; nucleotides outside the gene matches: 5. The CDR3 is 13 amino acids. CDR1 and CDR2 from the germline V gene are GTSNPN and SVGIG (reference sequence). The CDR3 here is CAWLQGVNNEQFF. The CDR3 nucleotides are TGTGCCTGGCTACAGGGGGTAAACAATGAGCAGTTCTTC.

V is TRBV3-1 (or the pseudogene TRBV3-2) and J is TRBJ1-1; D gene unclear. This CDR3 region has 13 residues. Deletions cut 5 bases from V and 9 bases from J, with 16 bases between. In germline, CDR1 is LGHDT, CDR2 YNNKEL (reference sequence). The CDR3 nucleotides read TGTGCCAGCAGCGACACGCCGGCTGTCAAAGCTTTCTTT. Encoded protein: CASSDTPAVKAFF.

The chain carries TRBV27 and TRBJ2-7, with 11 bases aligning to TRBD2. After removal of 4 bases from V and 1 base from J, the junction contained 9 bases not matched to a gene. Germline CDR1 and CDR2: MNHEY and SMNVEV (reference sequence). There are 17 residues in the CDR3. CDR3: CASSSFGLAGGSYEQYF. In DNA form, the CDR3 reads TGTGCCAGCAGTTCTTTCGGGCTAGCGGGAGGATCCTACGAGCAGTACTTC.

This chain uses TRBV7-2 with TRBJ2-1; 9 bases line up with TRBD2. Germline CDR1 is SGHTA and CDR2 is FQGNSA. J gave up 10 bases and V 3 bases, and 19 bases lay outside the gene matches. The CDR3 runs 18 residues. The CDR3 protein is CASSFGGGTSRGRREQFF. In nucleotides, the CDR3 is TGTGCCAGCAGCTTTGGTGGGGGGACTAGCCGGGGTCGCCGAGAGCAGTTCTTC.

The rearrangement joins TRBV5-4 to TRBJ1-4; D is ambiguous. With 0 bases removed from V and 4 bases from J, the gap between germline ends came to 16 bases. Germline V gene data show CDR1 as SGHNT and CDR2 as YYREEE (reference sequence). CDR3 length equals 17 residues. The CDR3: CASSLVAREGLNEKLFF. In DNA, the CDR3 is TGTGCCAGCAGCTTGGTGGCCAGAGAGGGCCTTAATGAAAAACTGTTTTTT.

The CDR3 DNA sequence: TGTGCCAGCAGTAAACCGACAGGGGGAGGTTCACCCCTCCACTTT. As protein: CASSKPTGGGSPLHF. The V gene is TRBV28, the J gene TRBJ1-6; 9 positions match TRBD1. The length of the CDR3 is 15 residues. CDR1 is MDHEN and CDR2 is SYDVKM in the germline V gene. Trimming took 5 bases from V and 9 from J; bases not matched to a gene: 8. The entire variable domain, with the rest obtained from reference TRBV28 and TRBJ1-6, is as follows: DVKVTQSSRYLVKRTGEKVFLECVQDMDHENMFWYRQDPGLGLRLIYFSYDVKMKEKGDIPEGYSVSREKKERFSLILESASTNQTSMYLCASSKPTGGGSPLHFGNGTRLTVT.

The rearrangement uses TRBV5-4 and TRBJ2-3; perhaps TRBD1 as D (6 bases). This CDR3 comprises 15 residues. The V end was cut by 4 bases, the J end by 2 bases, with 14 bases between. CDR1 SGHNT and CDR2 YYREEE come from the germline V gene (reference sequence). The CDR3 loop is CASSLTNRATDTQYF. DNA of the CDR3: TGTGCCAGCAGCCTGACGAACAGGGCCACAGATACGCAGTATTTT.

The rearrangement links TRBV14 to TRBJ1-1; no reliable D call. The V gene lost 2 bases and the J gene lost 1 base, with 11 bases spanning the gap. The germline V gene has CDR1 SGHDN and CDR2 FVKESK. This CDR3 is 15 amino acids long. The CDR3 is CASSQWGRGNTEAFF. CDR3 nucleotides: TGTGCCAGCAGCCAATGGGGTCGGGGGAACACTGAAGCTTTCTTT.

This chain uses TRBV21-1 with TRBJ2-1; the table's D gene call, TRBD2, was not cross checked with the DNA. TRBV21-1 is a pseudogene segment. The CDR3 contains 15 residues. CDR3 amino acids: CASSKGGGDYNEQFF. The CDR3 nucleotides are TGTGCCAGCAGCAAAGGTGGAGGGGACTACAATGAGCAGTTCTTC.

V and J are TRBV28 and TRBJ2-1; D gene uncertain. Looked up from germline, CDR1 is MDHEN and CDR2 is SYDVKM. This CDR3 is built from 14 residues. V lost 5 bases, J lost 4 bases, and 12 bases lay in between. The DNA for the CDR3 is TGTGCCAGCAGTCCCCCTAATCGTTACAATGAGCAGTTCTTC. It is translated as CASSPPNRYNEQFF.

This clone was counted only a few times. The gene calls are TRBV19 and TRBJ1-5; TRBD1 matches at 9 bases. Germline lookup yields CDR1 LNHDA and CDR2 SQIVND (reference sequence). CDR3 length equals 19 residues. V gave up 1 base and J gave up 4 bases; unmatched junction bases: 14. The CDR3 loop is CASSIVTRWTGASNQPQHF. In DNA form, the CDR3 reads TGTGCCAGTAGTATAGTAACACGGTGGACAGGGGCCTCTAATCAGCCCCAGCATTTT.

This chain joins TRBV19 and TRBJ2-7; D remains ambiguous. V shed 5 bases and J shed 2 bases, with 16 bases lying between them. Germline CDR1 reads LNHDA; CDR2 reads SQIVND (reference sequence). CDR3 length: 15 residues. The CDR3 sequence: CASSPRRGNPYEQYF. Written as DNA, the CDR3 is TGTGCCAGTAGTCCGCGGAGAGGAAACCCCTACGAGCAGTACTTC.

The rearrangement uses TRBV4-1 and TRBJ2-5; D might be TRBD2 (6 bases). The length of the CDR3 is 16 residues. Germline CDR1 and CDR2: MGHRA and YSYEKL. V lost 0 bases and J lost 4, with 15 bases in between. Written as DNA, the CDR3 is TGCGCCAGCAGCCAAGATTTCCGGGAGAGGGGAGAGACCCAGTACTTC. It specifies CASSQDFRERGETQYF.

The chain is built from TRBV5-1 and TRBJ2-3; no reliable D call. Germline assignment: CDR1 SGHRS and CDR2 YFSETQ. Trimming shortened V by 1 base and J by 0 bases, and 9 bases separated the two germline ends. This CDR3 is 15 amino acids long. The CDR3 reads CASSLQISSTDTQYF. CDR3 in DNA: TGCGCCAGCAGCTTGCAGATTTCTAGCACAGATACGCAGTATTTT.

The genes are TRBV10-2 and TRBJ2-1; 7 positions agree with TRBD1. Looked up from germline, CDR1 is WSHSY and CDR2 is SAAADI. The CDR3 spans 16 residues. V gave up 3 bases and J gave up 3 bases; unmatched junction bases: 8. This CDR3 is CASSDPGQAHYNEQFF. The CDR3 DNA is TGCGCCAGCAGTGACCCCGGACAGGCCCACTACAATGAGCAGTTCTTC.

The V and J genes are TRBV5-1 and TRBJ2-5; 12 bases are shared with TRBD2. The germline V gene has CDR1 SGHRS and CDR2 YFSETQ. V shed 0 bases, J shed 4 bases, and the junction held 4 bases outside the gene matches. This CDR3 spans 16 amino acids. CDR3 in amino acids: CASSLALAGGLETQYF. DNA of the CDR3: TGCGCCAGCAGCTTGGCCCTAGCGGGAGGGCTAGAGACCCAGTACTTC.